The 18 T cell receptor beta chains below come from one sample, sequenced in a study of identical twins. TCRdb passed the 5' RACE reads through MiXCR, listing each CDR3 protein once. Here the sample spans about 250,000 distinct CDR3 sequences, 7.5% being singletons. These data also featured in a second study, about yellow fever vaccine responses in identical twins.

The sample consisted of CD8+ T cells sorted from blood. These receptors all come from a woman aged 18-29 years in good health.

The chain has TRBV27 and TRBJ1-5; D gene ambiguous. Trimming took 3 bases from V and 2 from J, leaving 14 bases between them. CDR1 MNHEY and CDR2 SMNVEV come from the germline V gene (reference sequence). This CDR3 comprises 16 residues. CDR3: CASSLTGLFGNQPQHF. The CDR3 DNA sequence: TGTGCCAGCAGTTTGACCGGACTTTTTGGCAATCAGCCCCAGCATTTT.

The sample holds a few counts of this clonotype. This chain joins TRBV9 and TRBJ1-1; D gene ambiguous. The CDR3 covers 13 residues. Germline values: CDR1 SGDLS, CDR2 YYNGEE. V was shortened by 0 bases and J by 6 bases, with 9 bases between the two germline ends. CDR3: CASSVGGGSEAFF. For the CDR3, the DNA is TGTGCCAGCAGCGTAGGTGGCGGGTCTGAAGCTTTCTTT.

This clonotype occurred many times. The genes are TRBV28 and TRBJ2-3, with TRBD1 matching 7 bases. Germline trimming cut 3 bases from V and 3 bases from J; bases unmatched to any gene: 6. The CDR3 has 15 amino acids. Per germline, CDR1 MDHEN and CDR2 SYDVKM. CDR3: CASSFGRQGTDTQYF. The CDR3 DNA follows: TGTGCCAGCAGTTTTGGGAGACAGGGAACAGATACGCAGTATTTT. Combining the CDR3 with reference TRBV28 and TRBJ2-3 gives the whole variable domain DVKVTQSSRYLVKRTGEKVFLECVQDMDHENMFWYRQDPGLGLRLIYFSYDVKMKEKGDIPEGYSVSREKKERFSLILESASTNQTSMYLCASSFGRQGTDTQYFGPGTRLTVL.

This sequence joins TRBV7-2 and TRBJ1-6; D gene ambiguous. V was trimmed by 5 bases and J by 7 bases, leaving 18 bases between them. CDR3 length equals 16 residues. Germline-derived CDR1 and CDR2 are SGHTA and FQGNSA. CDR3 sequence reads: CASSPGLSRTNSPLHF. The CDR3 DNA reads as TGTGCCAGCAGCCCAGGACTTTCTCGGACGAATTCACCCCTCCACTTT.

There are a few counts of this clonotype. The chain employs TRBV9 and TRBJ1-1; D might be TRBD1 (5 bases). V lost 3 bases, J lost 0 bases, and 6 bases lay in between. Germline CDR1 SGDLS, CDR2 YYNGEE. This CDR3 is 13 amino acids long. As DNA, the CDR3 is TGTGCCAGCAGCGCCAGGGTGAACACTGAAGCTTTCTTT. Amino acid sequence: CASSARVNTEAFF.

Many counts were recorded for this clonotype. V usage is TRBV20-1 and J usage is TRBJ1-6; 12 bases match TRBD1. The CDR3 loop spans 16 amino acids. V lost 0 bases to trimming and J lost 6 bases; unmatched junction nucleotides: 3. Germline V lookup: CDR1 DFQATT, CDR2 SNEGSKA (reference sequence). CDR3 DNA: TGCAGTGCTAGAGATCGGGACAGGGGGCTTAATTCACCCCTCCACTTT. The encoded protein is CSARDRDRGLNSPLHF.

This sequence joins TRBV7-6 and TRBJ2-5; TRBD1 agrees at 9 bases. J lost 0 bases, V lost 0 bases, and 2 bases had no gene match. The CDR3 consists of 16 residues. Germline CDR1 is SGHVS and CDR2 is FNYEAQ. The CDR3 loop is CASSLATGGHQETQYF. DNA for the CDR3: TGTGCCAGCAGCTTAGCCACAGGGGGCCACCAAGAGACCCAGTACTTC.

Comment on this clonotype: Mismatch with germline at one junction end may stem from a read error. This chain links TRBV12-3 or TRBV12-4 with TRBJ2-1; 10 bases are shared with TRBD2. The CDR3 extends over 17 amino acids. The chain's CDR3 is CTSSRTSGVHSYNEQFF. CDR3 nucleotides: TGTACCAGCAGCAGAACTAGCGGGGTACACTCCTACAATGAGCAGTTCTTC.

This clonotype has only a few counts. The chain recombines TRBV20-1 with TRBJ2-1; D gene unclear. This CDR3 spans 13 amino acids. Deletions cut 0 bases from V and 8 bases from J, with 11 bases between. CDR1 is DFQATT and CDR2 is SNEGSKA in the germline V gene (reference sequence). The CDR3 DNA reads TGCAGTGCTAGAGATGGAAGAGGATATGAGCAGTTCTTC. It specifies CSARDGRGYEQFF.

This clonotype was counted between two and nine times. The chain joins TRBV5-6 to TRBJ2-5; 8 bases agree with TRBD1. The CDR3 runs 15 residues. J lost 2 bases, V lost 5 bases, and 8 bases had no gene match. CDR1 is SGHDT, CDR2 YYEEEE, per germline. This chain's CDR3 is CASSTDRDEQETQYF. For the CDR3, the DNA is TGTGCCAGCAGTACGGACAGGGACGAACAAGAGACCCAGTACTTC.

This clonotype was seen only a few times. The rearrangement uses TRBV11-2 and TRBJ1-6; D call uncertain. The CDR3 runs to 13 residues. V dropped 3 bases and J dropped 6 bases, with 6 bases sitting between them. Germline-derived CDR1 and CDR2 are SGHAT and FQNNGV. For the CDR3, the DNA is TGTGCCAGCAGCTTTTACAGTAATTCACCCCTCCACTTT. This encodes CASSFYSNSPLHF. The full variable domain, rest sourced from reference TRBV11-2 and TRBJ1-6, is EAGVAQSPRYKIIEKRQSVAFWCNPISGHATLYWYQQILGQGPKLLIQFQNNGVVDDSQLPKDRFSAERLKGVDSTLKIQPAKLEDSAVYLCASSFYSNSPLHFGNGTRLTVT.

A few counts support this clonotype. The rearrangement joins TRBV14 to TRBJ2-1; 8 bases map to TRBD2. The V gene's germline CDR1 is SGHDN and CDR2 FVKESK. The CDR3 extends over 12 amino acids. The CDR3 nucleotides read TGTGCGTCCGGGGGGGCGTACAATGAGCAGTTCTTC. Translated, it gives CASGGAYNEQFF.

This clonotype has at least ten counts. The chain is built from TRBV3-1 and TRBJ2-1; maybe TRBD1 (5 bases). CDR1 LGHDT and CDR2 YNNKEL come from the germline V gene (reference sequence). V was clipped by 0 bases and J by 7 bases, with 19 bases between them. This CDR3 is 17 amino acids long. CDR3 sequence: CASSQEISGRGHNEQFF. The CDR3 coding sequence is TGTGCCAGCAGCCAAGAAATCTCCGGAAGGGGCCATAATGAGCAGTTCTTC.

There are many counts of this clonotype. This chain uses TRBV5-1 with TRBJ1-2, with D possibly matching TRBD1 (6 bases). The ends were cut back, 6 bases at V and 3 bases at J, with 12 bases in the middle. CDR3 length: 13 residues. Germline CDR1 and CDR2: SGHRS and YFSETQ. Here the CDR3 DNA reads TGCGCCAGCAAGTCAGGGGTCGACTATGGCTACACCTTC. Encoded protein: CASKSGVDYGYTF.

This clonotype turned up a few times. The chain is built from TRBV7-8 and TRBJ2-3; 7 positions match TRBD2. With V trimmed by 2 bases and J by 6 bases, 5 bases remained unmatched. The germline V gene encodes CDR1 SGHVS and CDR2 FQNEAQ. The CDR3 length is 14 residues. The CDR3 here is CASSLWGGMDTQYF. CDR3 DNA: TGTGCCAGCAGCTTATGGGGGGGAATGGATACGCAGTATTTT.

This clonotype has just a few counts. V usage is TRBV7-2 and J usage is TRBJ1-4, with 7 nucleotides matching TRBD1. The V and J ends lost 1 base and 5 bases, in that order; junction bases with no gene match: 4. Germline V lookup: CDR1 SGHTA, CDR2 FQGNSA. The CDR3 has 15 amino acids. CDR3: CASSLETGINEKLFF. The CDR3 nucleotides read TGTGCCAGCAGCTTAGAGACAGGGATAAATGAAAAACTGTTTTTT.

This clonotype came up many times. The genes are TRBV5-1 and TRBJ2-3, with D possibly being TRBD2 (5 bases). CDR1 is SGHRS, CDR2 YFSETQ, per germline. The CDR3 length is 14 residues. V shed 2 bases and J shed 2 bases, with 9 bases lying between them. CDR3 nucleotide sequence: TGCGCCAGCAGCTTTATAGACTACACAGATACGCAGTATTTT. Amino acids: CASSFIDYTDTQYF.

Many counts were recorded for this clonotype. This chain uses TRBV4-1 with TRBJ2-1, with D unresolved. V lost 1 base, J lost 0 bases, and 10 bases lay in between. Germline CDR1 and CDR2: MGHRA and YSYEKL. This CDR3 contains 16 residues. CDR3 loop: CASSQVASPSYNEQFF. CDR3 nucleotides: TGCGCCAGCAGCCAAGTAGCATCGCCCTCCTACAATGAGCAGTTCTTC.